This is a list of T cell receptor beta chains from one sample in a study of ipilimumab plus nivolumab after autologous stem cell transplantation. Clones were read by immunoSEQ multiplex PCR, and TCRdb kept only the in-frame ones, dropping some. The repertoire has roughly 9,700 clones, just under 80% of them found once; the top ten carry about 8%. The sequencing used PBMCs, collected in a trial of ipilimumab plus nivolumab as post-transplant consolidation. The receptor set was obtained from a male donor with diffuse large B-cell lymphoma. Each CDR3 is given with its conserved first and last residue. Each record gives: J gene, V gene, clone size, D gene, CDR3 DNA, CDR3 protein. D genes are given only for firm matches. Only some rows state a clone size, as once, few, many or a class for expanded clones.

>TRBJ2-3|TRBV13|NA|NA
TGTGCCAGCAGCCCTTGGGGGGATACGCAGTATTTT
CASSPWGDTQYF
>TRBJ2-1|TRBV2|NA|TRBD1
TGTGCCAGCAGTGAATACAGGGGGCGGTACAATGAGCAGTTCTTC
CASSEYRGRYNEQFF
>TRBJ2-7|TRBV7-9|NA|TRBD1
TGTGCCAGCAGCACTGGGACAGGGAGTGAGGATAGTTTACTCTACGAGCAGTACTTC
CASSTGTGSEDSLLYEQYF
>TRBJ2-5|TRBV7-2|NA|TRBD2
TGTGCCAGCAGCCCACCCCCGCGGGGGGGCCATGGAGAGACCCAGTACTTC
CASSPPPRGGHGETQYF
>TRBJ1-2|TRBV2|NA|NA
TGTGCCAGCAGTGCAATACCGGGAGAATCGGGCTACACCTTC
CASSAIPGESGYTF
>TRBJ2-3|TRBV5-1|NA|TRBD2
TGCGCCAGCAGCCCCAGAGGTCTAGCGGTTAGCACAGATACGCAGTATTTT
CASSPRGLAVSTDTQYF
>TRBJ2-1|TRBV27|NA|NA
TGTGCCAGCAGTTTACCAGGGGGGCCCTACAATGAGCAGTTCTTC
CASSLPGGPYNEQFF
>TRBJ1-1|TRBV30|NA|NA
TGTGCCTGGATCAGGGTAAGGACTGAAGCTTTCTTT
CAWIRVRTEAFF
>TRBJ2-7|TRBV7-7|NA|NA
TGTGCCAGCAGCTTAGACAGGCACTCCTACGAGCAGTACTTC
CASSLDRHSYEQYF
>TRBJ1-1|TRBV15|once|NA
TGTGCCACCAGCAGACCTCGTGGTGAAGCTTTCTTT
CATSRPRGEAFF
>TRBJ1-6|TRBV7-9|few|TRBD1
TGTGCCAGCAGCGCCGACAGGGGATTCACCCTCCACTTT
CASSADRGFTLHF
>TRBJ1-5|TRBV7-9|NA|NA
TGTGCCAGCAGCTTAAGGGAGGATCAGCCCCAGCATTTT
CASSLREDQPQHF
>TRBJ2-7|TRBV5-1|few|TRBD1
TGCGCCAGCAGCCCCGGGACAGGGGGCTACGAGCAGTACTTC
CASSPGTGGYEQYF
>TRBJ1-1|TRBV28|NA|NA
TGTGCCAGCAGTCGTAACACTGAAGCTTTCTTT
CASSRNTEAFF
>TRBJ1-5|TRBV6-6|NA|TRBD1
TGTGCCAGCAGATGGACAGGGACTCAGCCCCAGCATTTT
CASRWTGTQPQHF
>TRBJ2-7|TRBV19|NA|NA
TGTGCCAGTAGTATAGAAGAACAGGCCTACGAGCAGTACTTC
CASSIEEQAYEQYF
>TRBJ2-3|TRBV7-8|NA|NA
TGTGCCAGCAGTAGAATCTCAGGGACAGATACGCAGTATTTT
CASSRISGTDTQYF
>TRBJ2-5|TRBV5-6|NA|NA
TGTGCCAGCAGCCTCTTGTCACTGGACGTTCAAGAGACCCAGTACTTC
CASSLLSLDVQETQYF
>TRBJ1-2|TRBV18|NA|NA
TGTGCCAGCTCACCAAATCCCGGGGTCGGCTATGGCTACACCTTC
CASSPNPGVGYGYTF
>TRBJ2-3|TRBV7-3|NA|NA
TGTGCCAGCAGCTCGAGCGCAACAGATACGCAGTATTTT
CASSSSATDTQYF
>TRBJ1-1|TRBV19|NA|NA
TGTGCCAGTAGTACGTACTACAGGGAAGGGGCTGAAGCTTTCTTT
CASSTYYREGAEAFF
>TRBJ1-2|TRBV28|NA|NA
TGTGCCACCAACGGACGTGGGTTTGGCTACACCTTC
CATNGRGFGYTF
>TRBJ1-1|TRBV27|NA|NA
TGTGCCAGCAGTTTATCGACTCGGATTTTTGAAGCTTTCTTT
CASSLSTRIFEAFF
>TRBJ2-7|TRBV28|NA|TRBD2
TGTGCCAGCAGTCCCTTCGGGGGGGGGCCCTACGAGCAGTACTTC
CASSPFGGGPYEQYF
>TRBJ1-2|TRBV6-6|NA|TRBD1
TGTGCCAGCAGGGATACAGGGGAGCGTGGCTACACCTTC
CASRDTGERGYTF
>TRBJ1-3|TRBV4-1|NA|NA
TGCGCCAGCAGCCAAGGTCGTGTAGGCCCAACTTCTGGAAACACCATATATTTT
CASSQGRVGPTSGNTIYF
>TRBJ2-1|TRBV7-3|NA|TRBD2
TGTGCCAGCAGCCCCACAAGCGGGGGCACATACAATGAGCAGTTCTTC
CASSPTSGGTYNEQFF
>TRBJ1-2|TRBV28|NA|TRBD1
TGTGCCAGCAGACCCCCCCCCGGGACAGGGATTGGCTACACCTTC
CASRPPPGTGIGYTF
>TRBJ1-1|TRBV19|NA|NA
TGTGCCAGTAGCCCAATGAACACTGAGGCTTTCTTT
CASSPMNTEAFF